The TCR beta chain described here comes from a study of T cell changes during pregnancy in multiple sclerosis. The V gene end was trimmed by 5 bases and the J gene end by 4 bases; junction bases not matched to a gene: 5. Looked up from germline, CDR1 is SEHNR and CDR2 is FQNEAQ (reference sequence). The CDR3 totals 15 residues. The method was immunoSEQ multiplex PCR; TCRdb's version includes in-frame clones alone and lacks a portion of them. There are around 80,000 clones in the sample; approximately 93% occur only once, and around 0.91% lies in the top ten. J is TRBJ2-1 and V is TRBV7-9; 10 bases match TRBD2. Sequenced material: peripheral blood, taken in the second trimester of pregnancy. The sequence came from a female donor in good health, enrolled as a control in a pregnancy study. DNA for the CDR3: TGTGCCAGCAGCCTAATAGCGGGAGGATACAATGAGCAGTTCTTC. Amino acids: CASSLIAGGYNEQFF.